Each of the 13 T cell receptor beta chains below was sequenced from the same sample in a study of shared clonotypes between healthy human individuals. Sequenced by immunoSEQ multiplex PCR; TCRdb stores in-frame clones only, minus some. The top ten clones hold about 0.32% of a sample with about 380,000 clones, roughly 96% of them seen once. The sample comprised memory CD8+ T cells sorted from blood. Subset of the sample: CD45RO+ cells pooled with CCR7-negative TemRA cells. These receptor sequences come from a man in his thirties or forties in good health.

This clone was picked up one time. This rearrangement joins TRBV11-2 to TRBJ2-3; TRBD2 agrees at 8 bases. V lost 6 bases and J lost 3; bases outside the gene matches: 5. This CDR3 spans 14 amino acids. Germline loops: CDR1 SGHAT, CDR2 FQNNGV. The CDR3 sequence: CASRFGGGTDTQYF. The DNA of the CDR3 is TGTGCCAGCAGATTCGGGGGGGGGACAGATACGCAGTATTTT. Supplemented by reference TRBV11-2 and TRBJ2-3, the full variable domain reads EAGVAQSPRYKIIEKRQSVAFWCNPISGHATLYWYQQILGQGPKLLIQFQNNGVVDDSQLPKDRFSAERLKGVDSTLKIQPAKLEDSAVYLCASRFGGGTDTQYFGPGTRLTVL.

This clone is a singleton in its sample. The chain employs TRBV30 and TRBJ2-6; 9 bases are shared with TRBD1. Germline V CDR1 and CDR2: GTSNPN, SVGIG (reference sequence). V lost 5 bases to trimming and J lost 0 bases; unmatched junction nucleotides: 11. There are 18 residues in the CDR3. Written as DNA, the CDR3 is TGTGCCTGGTCGGGACAGGGAAGAGCACTCTCTGGGGCCAACGTCCTGACTTTC. This sequence encodes CAWSGQGRALSGANVLTF. Full variable domain (missing parts from reference TRBV30 and TRBJ2-6): SQTIHQWPATLVQPVGSPLSLECTVEGTSNPNLYWYRQAAGRGLQLLFYSVGIGQISSEVPQNLSASRPQDRQFILSSKKLLLSDSGFYLCAWSGQGRALSGANVLTFGAGSRLTVL.

The gene calls are TRBV27 and TRBJ2-5; the D gene could be TRBD1 or TRBD2 (5 bases each). The CDR3 runs 18 residues. V gave up 2 bases and J gave up 7 bases, with 26 bases separating them. Germline lookup yields CDR1 MNHEY and CDR2 SMNVEV (reference sequence). The CDR3: CASSLKGSRGAWPGTQYF. The CDR3 DNA reads as TGTGCCAGCAGTTTAAAAGGCTCTAGGGGAGCTTGGCCAGGGACCCAGTACTTC.

The V and J genes are TRBV5-3 and TRBJ1-4, with a possible D match to TRBD1 (6 bases). TRBV5-3 falls under the ORF class, with uncertain function. Trimming took off 4 bases at V and 4 bases at J, with 17 bases between the two ends. This CDR3 region has 16 residues. The CDR3 nucleotides read TGTGCCAGAAGCCTCTCTCGACAGGCGCTTAATGAAAAACTGTTTTTT. Translating gives CARSLSRQALNEKLFF.

V is TRBV6-6 and J is TRBJ2-4; the D is unclear. CDR1 and CDR2 (germline): MNHNY, SVGAGI (reference sequence). Trimming cost V 6 bases and J 2 bases, with 11 bases left between them. The length of the CDR3 is 14 residues. CDR3 sequence: CASSRSTTKNIQYF. CDR3 nucleotide sequence: TGTGCCAGCAGCCGATCTACTACCAAAAACATTCAGTACTTC.

This chain connects TRBV19 to TRBJ2-2; 15 bases match TRBD2. CDR1 and CDR2 (germline): LNHDA, SQIVND (reference sequence). J was trimmed by 7 bases and V by 3 bases; bases with no gene match: 3. The CDR3 totals 16 residues. The CDR3 region is CASSIRTSGRGGELFF. The CDR3 region has the DNA TGTGCCAGTAGTATCCGGACTAGCGGGAGGGGCGGGGAGCTGTTTTTT.

The chain carries TRBV4-1 and TRBJ2-7; perhaps TRBD1 as D (5 bases). V lost 4 bases to trimming and J lost 5 bases, with 9 bases between them. This CDR3 contains 12 residues. CDR1 MGHRA and CDR2 YSYEKL come from the germline V gene. CDR3 region: CASSPQGDEQYF. In DNA form, the CDR3 reads TGCGCCAGCAGCCCCCAGGGTGACGAGCAGTACTTC.

The V and J genes are TRBV2 and TRBJ2-3; the match to TRBD2 covers 8 bases. This CDR3 is 12 amino acids long. V dropped 5 bases and J dropped 5; count of bases not matched to a gene: 0. Germline V gives CDR1 SNHLY, CDR2 FYNNEI. The CDR3 reads CASSSGRDTQYF. CDR3 coding DNA: TGTGCCAGCAGTAGCGGGAGAGATACGCAGTATTTT.

This rearrangement joins TRBV30 to TRBJ1-2, with a possible D match to TRBD1 (5 bases). V was pared by 4 bases and J by 0 bases, with 21 bases between. CDR1 GTSNPN and CDR2 SVGIG come from the germline V gene (reference sequence). The CDR3 spans 17 residues. This chain's CDR3 is CAWMRGGFTLANYGYTF. The CDR3 nucleotides are TGTGCCTGGATGAGGGGAGGGTTCACTCTAGCTAACTATGGCTACACCTTC.

V is TRBV27 and J is TRBJ1-1; no firm D call. The CDR3 sequence is 15 residues long. Germline CDR1 MNHEY, CDR2 SMNVEV (reference sequence). V shed 6 bases and J shed 5 bases, with 19 bases lying between them. The CDR3 bases are TGTGCCAGCAGCTCCCCCATCCGAGGGAGGACTGAAGCTTTCTTT. Its protein is CASSSPIRGRTEAFF.

The rearrangement joins TRBV5-6 to TRBJ2-5; 9 bases match TRBD1. V shed 3 bases, J shed 4 bases, and the junction held 4 bases outside the gene matches. The CDR3 length is 14 residues. Per germline, CDR1 SGHDT and CDR2 YYEEEE. CDR3 nucleotide sequence: TGTGCCAGCAGCTCAACAGGGGGCGGAGAGACCCAGTACTTC. Amino acid sequence: CASSSTGGGETQYF.

The chain is built from TRBV5-4 and TRBJ2-7; the match to TRBD2 covers 7 bases. V was pared by 1 base and J by 6 bases, with 7 bases of the junction left unmatched. The CDR3 has 14 residues. Germline assignment: CDR1 SGHNT and CDR2 YYREEE (reference sequence). For the CDR3, the DNA is TGTGCCAGCAGCTTGTTACTTTCGGGGGGCGAGCAGTACTTC. Its translation is CASSLLLSGGEQYF.

V usage is TRBV7-2 and J usage is TRBJ2-7; D gene unclear. CDR1 is SGHTA, CDR2 FQGNSA, per germline. The CDR3 is 12 residues long. Trimming took 0 bases from V and 3 from J, leaving 3 bases between them. The CDR3 spells CASSLAVYEQYF. The DNA of the CDR3 is TGTGCCAGCAGCTTAGCGGTCTACGAGCAGTACTTC. Drawing the rest from reference TRBV7-2 and TRBJ2-7, the complete variable domain is GAGVSQSPSNKVTEKGKDVELRCDPISGHTALYWYRQSLGQGLEFLIYFQGNSAPDKSGLPSDRFSAERTGGSVSTLTIQRTQQEDSAVYLCASSLAVYEQYFGPGTRLTVT.